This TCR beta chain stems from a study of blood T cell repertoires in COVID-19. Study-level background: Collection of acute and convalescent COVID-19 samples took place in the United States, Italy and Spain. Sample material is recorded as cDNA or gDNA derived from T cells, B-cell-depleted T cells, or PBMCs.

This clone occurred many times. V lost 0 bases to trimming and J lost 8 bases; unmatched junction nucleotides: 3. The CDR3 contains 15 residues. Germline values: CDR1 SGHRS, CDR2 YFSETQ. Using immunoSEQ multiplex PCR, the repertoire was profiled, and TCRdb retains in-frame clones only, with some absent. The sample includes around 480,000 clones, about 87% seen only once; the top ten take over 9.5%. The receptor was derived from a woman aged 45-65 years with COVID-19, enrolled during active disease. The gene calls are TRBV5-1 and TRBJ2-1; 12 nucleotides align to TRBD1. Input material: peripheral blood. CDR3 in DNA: TGCGCCAGCAGCTTGGGGGACAGGGGGCCCGATGAGCAGTTCTTC. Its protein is CASSLGDRGPDEQFF.